This T cell receptor (beta chain) appears in the sequencing data of a study of T cell changes during pregnancy in multiple sclerosis. Sequenced by immunoSEQ multiplex PCR; TCRdb stores in-frame clones only, minus some. The sample carries around 130,000 clones, about 96% recorded once. The sequence was obtained from a female donor with multiple sclerosis, enrolled in a pregnancy study. The specimen was peripheral blood, collected after pregnancy.

The CDR3 here is CASSQDYRPGNTIYF. The CDR3 nucleotides read TGTGCCAGCAGCCAAGATTACAGGCCTGGAAACACCATATATTTT. The rearrangement uses TRBV14 and TRBJ1-3, with a tentative D call TRBD1 (5 bases). This CDR3 comprises 15 residues. From germline, CDR1 is SGHDN and CDR2 FVKESK. V lost 0 bases, J lost 2 bases, and 8 bases lay in between.